A single sample is the source of the 15 T cell receptor beta chains below, sequenced in a study of regulatory T cells in long-lasting Graves disease. The TCR beta library used iRepertoire HTBI primers with Arm-PCR amplification of CDR3. A single record per CDR3 protein comes from TCRdb applying MiXCR to the multiplex PCR reads. The profile shows over 500,000 distinct CDR3 sequences, about 16% of them singletons. As for time point: newly diagnosed GD, antithyroid drugs for less than 3 months. From PBMCs, RNA was extracted and then used to make the TCR library. This same sample was also part of a study on T cells in Graves' hyperthyroidism and ophthalmopathy.

The sequencing here drew on peripheral blood mononuclear cells (PBMCs), taken at new diagnosis, from a patient treated with antithyroid drugs. The receptors were gathered from a man aged 18 to 30 with Graves disease.

J is TRBJ2-3 and V is TRBV5-1; D possibly matches TRBD1 or TRBD2 (5 bases each). The CDR3 totals 15 residues. Trimming pared 0 bases from V and 6 bases from J, leaving 14 bases between. Per germline, CDR1 SGHRS and CDR2 YFSETQ. The CDR3 sequence is CASSLEGPTRDTQYF. The CDR3 DNA is TGCGCCAGCAGCTTGGAGGGACCAACTAGGGATACGCAGTATTTT.

This clonotype has a handful of counts. The gene calls are TRBV20-1 and TRBJ1-6; TRBD1 aligns across 8 bases. Per germline, CDR1 DFQATT and CDR2 SNEGSKA (reference sequence). V trimming: 5 bases; J trimming: 0 bases; junction bases outside the gene matches: 12. The CDR3 is 18 residues long. CDR3 in amino acids: CSAARRQGTRSYNSPLHF. The CDR3 nucleotides are TGCAGTGCTGCCCGAAGACAGGGGACGCGCTCCTATAATTCACCCCTCCACTTT.

This clonotype was counted between two and nine times. V usage is TRBV2 and J usage is TRBJ1-2; D perhaps matches TRBD1 (5 bases). Germline-derived CDR1 and CDR2 are SNHLY and FYNNEI. Trimming took off 7 bases at V and 4 bases at J, with 10 bases between the two ends. The CDR3 covers 12 residues. CDR3 residues: CASTGATYGYTF. CDR3 DNA: TGTGCCAGCACTGGGGCCACCTATGGCTACACCTTC.

Ten or more counts support this clonotype. The chain has TRBV30 and TRBJ2-2; unclear D gene. This CDR3 is 13 amino acids long. The germline V gene has CDR1 GTSNPN and CDR2 SVGIG (reference sequence). Trimming cost V 4 bases and J 0 bases, with 6 bases left between them. The CDR3, as DNA: TGTGCCTGGACACATCCGAACACCGGGGAGCTGTTTTTT. It encodes CAWTHPNTGELFF.

This clonotype has a handful of counts. The CDR3: CASSQELAFNEQFF. CDR3 sequence (DNA): TGTGCCAGCAGCCAAGAGCTAGCATTTAATGAGCAGTTCTTC. The chain is built from TRBV11-3 and TRBJ2-1; the D gene is possibly TRBD2 (5 bases). V was cut by 5 bases and J by 7 bases, with 15 bases left in between. This CDR3 region has 14 residues. Germline V lookup: CDR1 SGHNT, CDR2 YENEEA.

This clonotype was counted many times. The chain carries TRBV12-3 or TRBV12-4 and TRBJ1-1; the D is unclear. The CDR3 loop spans 14 amino acids. V dropped 9 bases and J dropped 2 bases, with 16 bases sitting between them. The CDR3 DNA reads TGTGCCAGTCGAGGGAGCTGGGCAAACACTGAAGCTTTCTTT. Translating gives CASRGSWANTEAFF.

This chain uses TRBV6-1 with TRBJ2-7; D might be TRBD1 (5 bases). Germline loops: CDR1 MNHNS, CDR2 SASEGT. The CDR3 has 13 amino acids. Trimming took off 6 bases at V and 3 bases at J, with 12 bases between the two ends. CDR3: CASRSDSLYEQYF. DNA of the CDR3: TGTGCCAGCAGGTCAGACAGCCTCTACGAGCAGTACTTC.

The rearrangement links TRBV12-3 or TRBV12-4 to TRBJ2-7; D not resolved. V dropped 6 bases and J dropped 3 bases, with 18 bases sitting between them. The CDR3 is 15 residues long. The CDR3 spells CASSTYKTRNYEQYF. In DNA form, the CDR3 reads TGTGCCAGCAGCACCTACAAAACGAGAAACTACGAGCAGTACTTC.

This clonotype has a handful of counts. The CDR3 end shows no conserved phenylalanine or tryptophan, and so a read error is likely. The DNA is omitted, as the CDR3 cannot be located on it reliably, and the CDR3 follows TCRdb's listing. This chain joins TRBV28 and TRBJ2-7. The CDR3 numbers 10 amino acids, ends counted. CDR1 is MDHEN, CDR2 SYDVKM, per germline. CDR3: CASSLRTAKD.

This clonotype is a singleton in its sample. This sequence joins TRBV10-2 and TRBJ1-3, with D unresolved. This CDR3 is 10 amino acids long. CDR1 WSHSY and CDR2 SAAADI come from the germline V gene. V lost 8 bases and J 7 bases, leaving 6 bases between the germline ends. This CDR3 reads CASVGNTIYF. CDR3 sequence (DNA): TGCGCCAGCGTCGGGAACACCATATATTTT.

The chain carries TRBV15 and TRBJ2-7; D call uncertain. Germline assignment: CDR1 LNHNV and CDR2 YYDKDF (reference sequence). Trimming pared 8 bases from V and 7 bases from J, leaving 12 bases between. The CDR3 spans 11 residues. The CDR3 sequence: CATQNYGEQYF. CDR3 in DNA: TGTGCCACCCAGAACTACGGGGAGCAGTACTTC.

This clonotype was seen many times. The DNA for the CDR3 is TGTGCCAGCAGTTTGGACGCGGGAAGTACAGATACGCAGTATTTT. This gives the protein CASSLDAGSTDTQYF. The chain employs TRBV28 and TRBJ2-3, with D tentatively TRBD2 (6 bases). This CDR3 has 15 amino acids. CDR1 MDHEN and CDR2 SYDVKM come from the germline V gene. Trimming stripped 3 bases from V and 3 bases from J, with 13 bases between. The full variable domain, with the rest looked up from reference TRBV28 and TRBJ2-3, is DVKVTQSSRYLVKRTGEKVFLECVQDMDHENMFWYRQDPGLGLRLIYFSYDVKMKEKGDIPEGYSVSREKKERFSLILESASTNQTSMYLCASSLDAGSTDTQYFGPGTRLTVL.

This clonotype was recorded a few times. The chain recombines TRBV6-1 with TRBJ2-1; no clear D. CDR1 and CDR2 from the germline V gene are MNHNS and SASEGT. V was clipped by 6 bases and J by 8 bases, with 8 bases between them. The CDR3 sequence is 11 residues long. CDR3 DNA sequence: TGTGCCAGCAGACTGGAGTATGAGCAGTTCTTC. Its translation: CASRLEYEQFF.

The chain employs TRBV10-3 and TRBJ2-7; D is perhaps TRBD1 or TRBD2 (5 bases each). V dropped 7 bases and J dropped 7 bases, with 29 bases sitting between them. This CDR3 contains 17 residues. The germline CDR1 and CDR2 sequences are ENHRY and SYGVKD. The CDR3 DNA sequence: TGTGCCATCATGGACACATCAGCGGTTGTTGGGGCCTGGGAGCAGTACTTC. Its translation is CAIMDTSAVVGAWEQYF.

At least ten counts were recorded for this clonotype. The V gene is TRBV2, the J gene TRBJ2-3; 8 nucleotides align to TRBD1. Trimming took 2 bases from V and 1 from J; bases not matched to a gene: 8. Germline lookup yields CDR1 SNHLY and CDR2 FYNNEI. The CDR3 consists of 17 residues. The CDR3 here is CASSEFQGARRTDTQYF. The DNA of the CDR3 is TGTGCCAGCAGTGAATTTCAGGGGGCGCGCCGCACAGATACGCAGTATTTT. Based on the CDR3 plus reference TRBV2 and TRBJ2-3, the full variable domain is EPEVTQTPSHQVTQMGQEVILRCVPISNHLYFYWYRQILGQKVEFLVSFYNNEISEKSEIFDDQFSVERPDGSNFTLKIRSTKLEDSAMYFCASSEFQGARRTDTQYFGPGTRLTVL.